This T cell receptor (beta chain) was documented in a study of blood T cells in healthy people across ages. A second 7 to 11 cycle PCR used barcoded and J-beta primers. MiXCR was run by TCRdb on the 5' RACE reads, yielding one entry per CDR3 protein. Here the sample spans roughly 1.4 million distinct CDR3 sequences, 45% to 70% being singletons. This clonotype has a single count. The antigen is not known. J was trimmed by 8 bases and V by 3 bases; bases with no gene match: 11. Per germline, CDR1 MGHRA and CDR2 YSYEKL. CDR3 size: 16 residues. Study observations and caveats: Among T cells, TCR beta diversity per million cells dropped roughly linearly as age rose. Changes seen in expanded clonotypes were possibly confounded by donor CMV status left unknown. Greater diversity and more naive CD4+ cells were seen in long-lived donors than in aged donors.

The chain recombines TRBV4-1 with TRBJ2-1; 9 positions agree with TRBD1. The receptor was isolated from a young man in good health. Sequencing was performed on blood. The CDR3 reads CASSQEPGQGDHEQFF. Here the CDR3 DNA reads TGCGCCAGCAGCCAGGAACCGGGACAGGGAGACCATGAGCAGTTCTTC.